The TCR beta chain described here comes from a study of glioma-infiltrating T cells after dendritic cell vaccination. The overall study: Autologous tumor lysate-pulsed dendritic cell vaccination was given between the early 2000s and the early 2010s. Findings of the study overall: Only a small number of patients had complete blood and tumor samples.

For this clone: Its antigen is not known.

V lost 4 bases, J lost 4 bases, and 18 bases lay in between. Germline V gene sequence: CDR1 SGHKS, CDR2 YYEKEE (reference sequence). CDR3 length equals 15 residues. Measured with immunoSEQ multiplex PCR; TCRdb has only the in-frame clones, and not every one. The repertoire holds 30,000 to 40,000 clones, 82% seen once, with over 6.5% in the top ten. This specimen consisted of blood, obtained before dendritic cell vaccination. The clonotype comes from a human donor with glioblastoma. The chain employs TRBV5-5 and TRBJ2-7, with D uncertain. CDR3 residues: CASSETPEAVYEQYF. DNA for the CDR3: TGTGCCAGCAGCGAAACACCCGAGGCGGTATACGAGCAGTACTTC. Looking up the rest from reference TRBV5-5 and TRBJ2-7 gives the full variable domain: DAGVTQSPTHLIKTRGQQVTLRCSPISGHKSVSWYQQVLGQGPQFIFQYYEKEERGRGNFPDRFSARQFPNYSSELNVNALLLGDSALYLCASSETPEAVYEQYFGPGTRLTVT.